Following are 19 T cell receptor beta chains from one sample sequenced in a study of shared clonotypes between healthy human individuals. Using immunoSEQ multiplex PCR, the repertoire was profiled, and TCRdb retains in-frame clones only, with some absent. The profile shows about 2.4 million clones, under 95% of them singletons. The sequenced sample consisted of naive CD4+ T cells from PBMCs. Subset of the sample: CD45RA+ positively selected. These TCRs come from a man between 18 and 29 years old in good health. Some clones in this sample may be carry-over from other donors' samples.

For the CDR3, the DNA is TGTGCCAGCAGCCGAGGAACAGGGGCGGGAGCCGGGGAGCTGTTTTTT. It translates to CASSRGTGAGAGELFF. V usage is TRBV14 and J usage is TRBJ2-2; possibly TRBD1 or TRBD2 for D (7 bases each). V lost 4 bases and J 6 bases, leaving 18 bases between the germline ends. The CDR3 spans 16 residues. Germline V CDR1 and CDR2: SGHDN, FVKESK. Supplemented by reference TRBV14 and TRBJ2-2, the full variable domain reads EAGVTQFPSHSVIEKGQTVTLRCDPISGHDNLYWYRRVMGKEIKFLLHFVKESKQDESGMPNNRFLAERTGGTYSTLKVQPAELEDSGVYFCASSRGTGAGAGELFFGEGSRLTVL.

As regards this clone: Different DNA sequences within this sample yield the same CDR3. J is TRBJ1-2 and V is TRBV5-4, with unresolved D. The germline gives CDR1 SGHNT, CDR2 YYREEE (reference sequence). The CDR3 length is 14 residues. Trimming left V 0 bases short and J 1 base short, with 7 bases between. DNA of the CDR3: TGTGCCAGCAGCTTGGCGGGAGGTAACTATGGCTACACCTTC. It encodes CASSLAGGNYGYTF.

The chain uses TRBV2 and TRBJ2-7, with TRBD2 matching over 7 bases. Germline loops: CDR1 SNHLY, CDR2 FYNNEI. V shed 7 bases, J shed 5 bases, and the junction held 14 bases outside the gene matches. The CDR3 totals 15 residues. The CDR3 loop is CASTPAGGRFDEQYF. CDR3 coding DNA: TGTGCCAGCACCCCCGCGGGCGGGAGATTCGACGAGCAGTACTTC.

The chain is built from TRBV19 and TRBJ2-1; 11 nucleotides align to TRBD2. The CDR3 runs to 18 residues. The germline CDR1 and CDR2 sequences are LNHDA and SQIVND (reference sequence). Germline trimming cut 1 base from V and 2 bases from J; bases unmatched to any gene: 7. The CDR3 region has the DNA TGTGCCAGTAGTATAGTCGCTAGCGGGAGGAGAGCCTACAATGAGCAGTTCTTC. Its protein product is CASSIVASGRRAYNEQFF.

The chain combines TRBV7-6 with TRBJ2-2, with 11 bases that match TRBD2. CDR3 size: 17 residues. CDR1 is SGHVS, CDR2 FNYEAQ, per germline. Germline trimming cut 2 bases from V and 4 bases from J; bases unmatched to any gene: 6. CDR3 DNA sequence: TGTGCCAGCAGCTTAATAATACTAGCGGGAGTCACCGGGGAGCTGTTTTTT. Its protein product is CASSLIILAGVTGELFF.

The rearrangement links TRBV10-3 to TRBJ2-3; 7 nucleotides align to TRBD1. This CDR3 region has 13 residues. Germline loops: CDR1 ENHRY, CDR2 SYGVKD. V lost 8 bases, J lost 2 bases, and 4 bases stayed unmatched. The CDR3 DNA follows: TGTGCCATCCAACAGGGGCTCACAGATACGCAGTATTTT. Translated: CAIQQGLTDTQYF.

CDR3 DNA sequence: TGCAGCGTTGAAGACTCCCCGACGGGGGAGCAGTACTTC. Translating it yields CSVEDSPTGEQYF. The rearrangement links TRBV29-1 to TRBJ2-7; maybe TRBD2 (5 bases). Trimming stripped 0 bases from V and 7 bases from J, with 13 bases between. The V gene's germline CDR1 is SQVTM and CDR2 ANQGSEA. CDR3 size: 13 residues.

V usage is TRBV28 and J usage is TRBJ2-1, with TRBD2 matching 9 bases. Germline trimming cut 6 bases from V and 10 bases from J; bases unmatched to any gene: 13. The CDR3 runs 15 residues. In germline, CDR1 is MDHEN, CDR2 SYDVKM. DNA for the CDR3: TGTGCCAGCAGCCCGGGACTAGCCGGGCACGACGAGCAGTTCTTC. Translating gives CASSPGLAGHDEQFF.

Regarding this clone: In the same sample, other DNA sequences code for this CDR3. The chain joins TRBV5-4 to TRBJ2-6, with D tentatively TRBD1 (5 bases). CDR1 SGHNT and CDR2 YYREEE come from the germline V gene (reference sequence). The CDR3 runs 15 residues. V lost 0 bases, J lost 2 bases, and 6 bases lay in between. For the CDR3, the DNA is TGTGCCAGCAGCTTGGGCAGGGCTGGGGCCAACGTCCTGACTTTC. As protein: CASSLGRAGANVLTF.

This chain connects TRBV19 to TRBJ1-5, with 7 nucleotides matching TRBD1. The V and J ends lost 3 bases and 5 bases, in that order; junction bases with no gene match: 4. This CDR3 region has 14 residues. Germline loops: CDR1 LNHDA, CDR2 SQIVND (reference sequence). This CDR3 is CASSMKRGHQPQHF. CDR3 in DNA: TGTGCCAGTAGTATGAAAAGGGGGCATCAGCCCCAGCATTTT.

The chain joins TRBV7-3 to TRBJ2-2; 8 bases fit TRBD1. The CDR3 sequence is 20 residues long. Trimming removed 0 bases from V and 6 bases from J; junction bases left unmatched: 18. Germline V gene data show CDR1 as SGHTA and CDR2 as FQGTGA. The CDR3 loop is CASSLTPQGGQGARAGELFF. CDR3 nucleotide sequence: TGTGCCAGCAGCTTAACTCCCCAAGGCGGTCAGGGGGCGAGGGCCGGGGAGCTGTTTTTT.

The chain joins TRBV11-2 to TRBJ1-5; perhaps TRBD1 as D (6 bases). Germline loops: CDR1 SGHAT, CDR2 FQNNGV. Trimming removed 5 bases from V and 5 bases from J, with 13 bases in between. This CDR3 spans 14 amino acids. The CDR3 loop is CASSEQGWDQPQHF. The CDR3, as DNA: TGTGCCAGCAGCGAACAGGGCTGGGATCAGCCCCAGCATTTT.

The gene calls are TRBV11-3 and TRBJ2-2; 7 positions match TRBD1. V trimming: 5 bases; J trimming: 7 bases; junction bases outside the gene matches: 7. The CDR3 loop spans 14 amino acids. Looked up from germline, CDR1 is SGHNT and CDR2 is YENEEA. The CDR3 DNA follows: TGTGCCAGCAGCCGTTCCGACAGGGACGGGGAGCTGTTTTTT. It specifies CASSRSDRDGELFF.

The chain links TRBV28 to TRBJ2-3; TRBD2 matches at 8 bases. Per the germline V gene, CDR1 is MDHEN and CDR2 is SYDVKM. The CDR3 sequence is 16 residues long. V shed 2 bases, J shed 1 base, and the junction held 5 bases outside the gene matches. CDR3 DNA: TGTGCCAGCAGTTTACGCACTAGCGGTCGCACAGATACGCAGTATTTT. This sequence encodes CASSLRTSGRTDTQYF.

For this clone: The sample carries other DNA sequences with the same CDR3. J is TRBJ2-1 and V is TRBV5-6; D may be TRBD1 (6 bases). V gave up 0 bases and J gave up 2 bases, with 9 bases separating them. This CDR3 spans 15 amino acids. Germline CDR1 reads SGHDT; CDR2 reads YYEEEE. CDR3 protein: CASSLEGGPYNEQFF. The DNA for the CDR3 is TGTGCCAGCAGCTTGGAAGGGGGACCCTACAATGAGCAGTTCTTC.

CDR3 sequence (DNA): TGTGCCAGCAGTGTGGACAGTGAGTCGGACACCATATATTTT. Translating it yields CASSVDSESDTIYF. The chain employs TRBV6-4 and TRBJ1-3; TRBD1 might be the D (6 bases). Trimming took 4 bases from V and 8 from J, leaving 15 bases between them. The CDR3 is 14 amino acids. Germline V CDR1 and CDR2: MRHNA, SNTAGT.

The J gene is TRBJ1-2, the V gene TRBV28, with D uncertain. CDR1 is MDHEN, CDR2 SYDVKM, per germline. Trimming removed 3 bases at V and 8 bases at J, with 13 bases between. There are 13 residues in the CDR3. Here the CDR3 DNA reads TGTGCCAGCAGTTTTTGGGCCCTTGAGGGCTACACCTTC. It specifies CASSFWALEGYTF.

CDR3 residues: CASSGVAPGLAGLQETQYF. Written as DNA, the CDR3 is TGTGCCAGCAGCGGGGTGGCTCCGGGACTAGCGGGATTACAAGAGACCCAGTACTTC. The rearrangement links TRBV13 to TRBJ2-5; 13 nucleotides line up with TRBD2. J gave up 2 bases and V 5 bases, and 14 bases lay outside the gene matches. Germline CDR1 and CDR2: PRHDT and FYEKMQ (reference sequence). This CDR3 comprises 19 residues.

The CDR3 coding sequence is TGTGCCAGCATCACAAGCGGGGGACAGTCTGAAGCTTTCTTT. Protein product: CASITSGGQSEAFF. The rearrangement links TRBV28 to TRBJ1-1; 7 nucleotides match TRBD1. Losses at the gene ends were 7 bases for V and 6 bases for J; bases not matched to a gene: 11. The germline CDR1 and CDR2 sequences are MDHEN and SYDVKM. CDR3 length: 14 amino acids.